The 20 T cell receptor beta chains presented below share a single source sample, sequenced in a study of T cell responses to AZD1222 COVID-19 vaccine. Libraries were prepared by immunoSEQ multiplex PCR; TCRdb keeps only in-frame clonotypes and omits some of them. The top ten hold about 17% of the sample, which has 98,000 or so clones, around nine tenths seen once. The source was peripheral blood, collected on day 0 of AZD1222 vaccination. These receptors were collected from an adult in good health.

V and J are TRBV2 and TRBJ1-4, with TRBD1 as a possible D gene (5 bases). This CDR3 is 12 amino acids long. In germline, CDR1 is SNHLY, CDR2 FYNNEI. The V and J ends lost 6 bases and 8 bases respectively, with 10 bases between them. CDR3 nucleotide sequence: TGTGCCAGCAGGGGGGACCCCGAAAAACTGTTTTTT. Amino acids: CASRGDPEKLFF. The full variable domain, its missing parts supplied by reference TRBV2 and TRBJ1-4, is EPEVTQTPSHQVTQMGQEVILRCVPISNHLYFYWYRQILGQKVEFLVSFYNNEISEKSEIFDDQFSVERPDGSNFTLKIRSTKLEDSAMYFCASRGDPEKLFFGSGTQLSVL.

The V call is TRBV9, the J call TRBJ1-2; unclear D gene. The CDR3 has 15 amino acids. The V end was cut by 0 bases, the J end by 4 bases, with 13 bases between. Germline V gene sequence: CDR1 SGDLS, CDR2 YYNGEE. The CDR3 region is CASSVAREGTYGYTF. In DNA form, the CDR3 reads TGTGCCAGCAGCGTAGCTCGAGAGGGAACCTATGGCTACACCTTC.

Turning to this clone: In this CDR3 the conserved last residue, phenylalanine or tryptophan, is missing, so a read error is likely. The CDR3: CATSSTGYNSPLHL. The DNA for the CDR3 is TGTGCCACCAGCAGCACAGGGTATAATTCACCCCTCCACCTT. The J gene is TRBJ1-6, the V gene TRBV15, with D perhaps matching TRBD1 (6 bases). The ends were cut back, 3 bases at V and 4 bases at J, with 7 bases in the middle. The CDR3 is 14 residues long. CDR1 and CDR2 (germline): LNHNV, YYDKDF (reference sequence).

The chain employs TRBV7-9 and TRBJ2-7; no firm D call. The CDR3 spans 14 residues. Germline-derived CDR1 and CDR2 are SEHNR and FQNEAQ (reference sequence). V was trimmed by 2 bases and J by 3 bases, leaving 11 bases between them. CDR3 DNA sequence: TGTGCCAGCAGCTTATCGCCCAACAGCTACGAGCAGTACTTC. Its protein is CASSLSPNSYEQYF.

CDR3 sequence reads: CASRGRGQGTTEAFF. CDR3 DNA: TGTGCCAGCAGAGGAAGAGGACAGGGGACGACTGAAGCTTTCTTT. This rearrangement joins TRBV6-5 to TRBJ1-1; TRBD1 matches at 9 bases. V lost 6 bases, J lost 5 bases, and 10 bases stayed unmatched. The CDR3 is made up of 15 amino acids. Germline-derived CDR1 and CDR2 are MNHEY and SVGAGI.

The chain carries TRBV11-2 and TRBJ2-2; unclear D gene. Germline V lookup: CDR1 SGHAT, CDR2 FQNNGV. The CDR3 has 16 residues. Trimming removed 3 bases at V and 3 bases at J, with 14 bases between. CDR3 sequence reads: CASSFRGMLDTGELFF. For the CDR3, the DNA is TGTGCCAGCAGCTTCCGCGGAATGTTGGACACCGGGGAGCTGTTTTTT.

In this sample, this clone turned up once. The V call is TRBV5-1, the J call TRBJ2-1; TRBD1 matches at 8 bases. Germline CDR1 reads SGHRS; CDR2 reads YFSETQ. This CDR3 has 14 residues. V gave up 0 bases and J gave up 7 bases; unmatched junction bases: 3. CDR3 coding DNA: TGCGCCAGCAGCTTGGGACAGGGGTTAAATGAGCAGTTCTTC. This gives the protein CASSLGQGLNEQFF.

The genes are TRBV4-1 and TRBJ1-5; 7 bases align to TRBD1. V shed 4 bases, J shed 0 bases, and the junction held 3 bases outside the gene matches. CDR3 size: 15 residues. The germline V gene encodes CDR1 MGHRA and CDR2 YSYEKL. The CDR3 spells CASSPRDSSNQPQHF. DNA for the CDR3: TGCGCCAGCAGCCCCCGGGACAGTAGCAATCAGCCCCAGCATTTT.

This rearrangement joins TRBV7-6 to TRBJ2-2; 7 bases map to TRBD1. CDR3 length: 14 residues. CDR1 is SGHVS, CDR2 FNYEAQ, per germline. V lost 5 bases, J lost 4 bases, and 4 bases stayed unmatched. This CDR3 reads CASSPTGITGELFF. The DNA for the CDR3 is TGTGCCAGCAGCCCGACAGGGATCACCGGGGAGCTGTTTTTT.

This CDR3 is CASSARTGSRYEQYF. As DNA, the CDR3 is TGTGCCAGCAGTGCCCGAACAGGGTCAAGATACGAGCAGTACTTC. V usage is TRBV2 and J usage is TRBJ2-7, with D perhaps matching TRBD1 (6 bases). Germline V CDR1 and CDR2: SNHLY, FYNNEI. With 4 bases removed from V and 4 bases from J, the gap between germline ends came to 17 bases. This CDR3 is built from 15 residues.

This clone was seen a handful of times. The J gene is TRBJ2-7, the V gene TRBV11-3, with D perhaps TRBD2 (5 bases). Trimming pared 0 bases from V and 3 bases from J, leaving 15 bases between. The CDR3 sequence is 16 residues long. Germline values: CDR1 SGHNT, CDR2 YENEEA. The CDR3 loop is CASSLDGRGGVYEQYF. CDR3 nucleotide sequence: TGTGCCAGCAGCTTAGATGGACGGGGTGGGGTCTACGAGCAGTACTTC.

The genes are TRBV7-3 and TRBJ2-1; D perhaps matches TRBD2 (6 bases). The CDR3 runs 17 residues. Germline V gene lookup returns CDR1 SGHTA and CDR2 FQGTGA. The germline V and J ends were trimmed by 4 bases and 6 bases, with 22 bases remaining between them. The CDR3 coding sequence is TGTGCCAGCAGCTCGCGACTAGTGGGGCTGGAATTCAATGAGCAGTTCTTC. This encodes CASSSRLVGLEFNEQFF.

CDR3 residues: CASSQVTTGEQFF. As DNA, the CDR3 is TGTGCCAGCAGCCAAGTAACAACGGGGGAGCAGTTCTTC. V gene TRBV4-2 combines with J gene TRBJ2-1; possible D gene TRBD2, 5 bases. Germline lookup yields CDR1 LGHNA and CDR2 YNFKEQ. Trimming left V 1 base short and J 10 bases short, with 11 bases between. The CDR3 has 13 residues.

V gene TRBV11-2 combines with J gene TRBJ2-7, with 9 positions matching TRBD2. The V gene end was trimmed by 5 bases and the J gene end by 6 bases; junction bases not matched to a gene: 5. The CDR3 loop spans 13 amino acids. Germline lookup yields CDR1 SGHAT and CDR2 FQNNGV. The CDR3: CASSSLAGPEQYF. CDR3 coding DNA: TGTGCCAGCAGCAGCCTAGCGGGGCCCGAGCAGTACTTC.

In its sample, this clone was seen once. The chain has TRBV7-9 and TRBJ2-7; D is perhaps TRBD1 (6 bases). The CDR3 length is 14 residues. The germline V gene encodes CDR1 SEHNR and CDR2 FQNEAQ (reference sequence). Trimming removed 1 base from V and 2 bases from J, with 9 bases in between. CDR3 sequence (DNA): TGTGCCAGCAGCTTAGTGACAGGACCCTACGAGCAGTACTTC. Translation gives CASSLVTGPYEQYF.

This clone was observed a single time. J is TRBJ1-5 and V is TRBV7-2; D unresolved. Germline V gene data show CDR1 as SGHTA and CDR2 as FQGNSA. With 3 bases removed from V and 0 bases from J, the gap between germline ends came to 9 bases. The CDR3 spans 15 residues. CDR3 residues: CASSFAEGSNQPQHF. The CDR3 DNA follows: TGTGCCAGCAGCTTTGCCGAAGGTAGCAATCAGCCCCAGCATTTT.

This clone was picked up a small number of times. The rearrangement links TRBV5-4 to TRBJ2-5; 7 bases line up with TRBD1. The CDR3 is 14 amino acids. Per the germline V gene, CDR1 is SGHNT and CDR2 is YYREEE (reference sequence). After removal of 3 bases from V and 2 bases from J, the junction contained 4 bases not matched to a gene. The CDR3 DNA follows: TGTGCCAGCAGCTCCAGGGACAGACAAGAGACCCAGTACTTC. It codes for CASSSRDRQETQYF.

This rearrangement joins TRBV7-8 to TRBJ1-1, with D possibly TRBD1 on 6 matching bases. The CDR3 sequence is 14 residues long. Germline assignment: CDR1 SGHVS and CDR2 FQNEAQ. Deletions cut 1 base from V and 4 bases from J, with 10 bases between. The CDR3 spells CASSLVEGGTEAFF. For the CDR3, the DNA is TGTGCCAGCAGCTTAGTAGAGGGGGGCACTGAAGCTTTCTTT.

This chain uses TRBV2 with TRBJ2-7, with D uncertain. The germline V and J ends were trimmed by 2 bases and 2 bases, with 13 bases remaining between them. There are 15 residues in the CDR3. Germline assignment: CDR1 SNHLY and CDR2 FYNNEI. CDR3 sequence reads: CASSEFSRVTYEQYF. CDR3 sequence (DNA): TGTGCCAGCAGTGAATTTTCTAGGGTGACCTACGAGCAGTACTTC.

V and J are TRBV7-9 and TRBJ1-3, with no clear D. Trimming removed 2 bases from V and 2 bases from J, with 7 bases in between. The CDR3 covers 14 residues. The germline V gene has CDR1 SEHNR and CDR2 FQNEAQ (reference sequence). The CDR3 region is CASSLPGTGNTIYF. The DNA of the CDR3 is TGTGCCAGCAGCTTACCGGGGACTGGAAACACCATATATTTT.